This section outlines one T cell receptor beta chain sequence together with its context. Its antigen is unknown. No per-base quality is available; no much larger clone lies one base away. The time point label of this sample denotes: baseline before first vaccination. Samples from vaccinated people were obtained from the UK trials COV001 and COV002, which included a single-blind randomized controlled phase 2/3 trial of AZD1222 (ChAdOx1 nCoV-19) in healthy adults. Trial participant PBMC samples were collected at day 0 and day 28 after the second dose for TCRbeta chain sequencing. These data belong to a study of T cell responses to AZD1222 COVID-19 vaccine (dated by TCRdb to the early 2020s). Broadly, across the study: AZD1222 recipients whose second dose came at about 4 weeks and those whose second dose came at about 12 weeks were combined into one group, since spike-specific TCR depth and breadth did not differ between the two schedules. A total of around 240 trial participants underwent TCR sequencing, of whom nearly 210 received two doses of AZD1222 and approximately 25 received two doses of the MenACWY control vaccine. Trial participants were enrolled by age into subgroups of 18-55, 56-69 and 70-plus years, and around 150, 28 and 57 TCR-sequenced participants, respectively, were included in these subgroups.

Results the study describes overall, beyond this receptor: Because no day 14 peak-response samples were available, the repertoires could be characterized only after the peak T cell response. Participants were mostly white British and included more females than males, and it was suggested by the authors that clonal diversity may have been underestimated. Conclusions about previously exposed vaccinees are limited, since just a handful of AZD1222 recipients were seropositive for SARS-CoV-2 at baseline. Nearly half of unique spike-specific TCRs reportedly recognized epitopes outside regions mutated in the B.1.351 and B.1.1.7 variants. In the small 56-69-year group, the increase in depth fell short of significance, most likely because of low power. The whole spike protein was spanned by vaccine-associated CD4 TCRs, and dominant responses were seen in regions 160-218 and 743-854. After two AZD1222 doses, spike-specific TCR breadth and depth were significantly higher than at day 0 and than in MenACWY recipients.

The CDR3 regions of human TCRbeta chains were analyzed by immunosequencing. The source study handled its data this way. TCRs in the repertoires were compared against a reference library of SARS-CoV-2-specific TCRs that had been generated with the MIRA antigen-specificity platform. Breadth was defined as the fraction of unique TCRs that were SARS-CoV-2-associated, and depth was defined as the fraction of total T cells that were SARS-CoV-2-associated. Each spike-specific TCR was assigned to its reactive spike region and to a CD4 or CD8 class using the MIRA data. Log10-transformed breadth and depth values were compared by one-way ANOVA with Sidak's multiple comparisons tests. TCRdb's version of the immuneACCESS table is confined to in-frame rearrangements and falls short of the full clone set. An unresolved V gene accounts for under half of the shortfall where checked; the remainder is of unknown origin. The DNA was the basis for D and trimming; V, J and clone size are from that table. This sample lists some 150,000 clones; 92% were detected once. In total, the top ten clones hold about 3.7% of the sample.

Material: peripheral blood, obtained on day 0 of AZD1222 vaccination. This receptor was obtained from an adult in good health.

The CDR3 amino acid sequence is: CASSPYGQGRETQYF. The base sequence is TGTGCCAGCAGCCCCTACGGACAGGGGAGGGAGACCCAGTACTTC. The sequence joins TRBV7-9 to TRBJ2-5; TRBD1 agrees with 9 junctional bases. The CDR3, from cysteine to phenylalanine, totals 15 residues. CDR3 DNA is the only sequence kept; it has 45 bases, read in frame from the first base. V trim: 5 bases; J trim: 5 bases; unmatched bases: 9. As encoded in the germline V gene (reference sequence), CDR1 is SEHNR while CDR2 is FQNEAQ. The reference TRBV7-9 and TRBJ2-5 proteins fill in what lies around the CDR3, so the full variable domain reads DTGVSQNPRHKITKRGQNVTFRCDPISEHNRLYWYRQTLGQGPEFLTYFQNEAQLEKSRLLSDRFSAERPKGSFSTLEIQRTEQGDSAMYLCASSPYGQGRETQYFGPGTRLLVL.